This T cell receptor (beta chain) is from a study of cytomegalovirus exposure and HLA in healthy donors. Study-wide results and limits: Later analysis demonstrated an association between a missense DCLRE1C variant and TCR beta V- and J-gene trimming.

With 60 Vbeta and 13 Jbeta primers, the PCR was carried out. Sequenced by immunoSEQ multiplex PCR; TCRdb stores in-frame clones only, minus some. The table lists nearly 200,000 clones, approximately 78% of them singletons. About this clone itself: What it binds is unknown.

This TCR was sampled from a woman aged 45-60 years in good health and CMV-seropositive. Sequences were obtained from PBMCs.

DNA of the CDR3: TGTGCCAGTAGTAACCGGGAAACTAACACTGAAGCTTTCTTT. As protein: CASSNRETNTEAFF. The genes are TRBV19 and TRBJ1-1; D gene uncertain. The V gene's germline CDR1 is LNHDA and CDR2 SQIVND (reference sequence). The length of the CDR3 is 14 residues. V dropped 4 bases and J dropped 2 bases, with 11 bases sitting between them.